This TCR beta chain appears in the sequencing data of a study of cytomegalovirus exposure and HLA in healthy donors. Study-level points and caveats: The investigators catalogued 150 or so TCR beta chains as cytomegalovirus-associated. TCR beta V segments were, for the most part, productive about 87% or about 30% of the time in an earlier analysis. Some public TCRs appeared in many individuals, while most sequences were rare.

The CDR3 is made up of 15 amino acids. From germline, CDR1 is SGHRS and CDR2 YFSETQ. Details on this clone: Antigen specificity is unknown. An end of the junction differs from the germline gene, which may be a read error. This sample includes further DNA sequences coding for the same CDR3.

This PCR relied on a set of 60 Vbeta primers and 13 Jbeta primers. Data came from immunoSEQ multiplex PCR; TCRdb stores just in-frame clones and leaves some out. Of 150,000 to 200,000 clones in the sample, about three quarters were seen once. The chain uses TRBV5-1 and TRBJ2-5, with 7 bases identical to TRBD1. This TCR derives from a man in his forties or fifties in good health and CMV-seropositive. Sequencing was performed on PBMCs. CDR3 sequence (DNA): TGCGCCAGCAGCTTGGGGGGACAGTTCCAAGAGACTCAGTACTTC. It is translated as CASSLGGQFQETQYF.